Below are 7 T cell receptor beta chains sequenced from a single sample in a study of T cells in Graves' hyperthyroidism and ophthalmopathy. Amplification of TCR beta CDR3 regions used RNA as the template. The study used the HTBI primer set for a first-round RT-PCR of the TCR CDR3. One entry per CDR3 protein results from TCRdb running MiXCR on the multiplex PCR reads. The sample has 240,000 or so distinct CDR3 sequences; approximately 16% are singletons. Sequenced input: blood. These receptors originate from a woman younger than 35 with Graves' ophthalmopathy.

The table lists this clonotype with many counts. This chain connects TRBV28 to TRBJ2-2, with D perhaps assigned TRBD1 or TRBD2 (5 bases each). V lost 6 bases and J lost 1, with 9 bases in between. Germline CDR1 is MDHEN and CDR2 is SYDVKM. This CDR3 spans 14 amino acids. As DNA, the CDR3 is TGTGCCAGCAGGGGGGACCTGAACACCGGGGAGCTGTTTTTT. Its protein product is CASRGDLNTGELFF.

This clonotype has a count of ten or more. The gene calls are TRBV12-5 and TRBJ2-7; TRBD1 might be the D (5 bases). Trimming shortened V by 5 bases and J by 1 base, and 15 bases separated the two germline ends. Germline V gene sequence: CDR1 LGHNT, CDR2 FRNRAP. The CDR3 consists of 15 residues. The CDR3 nucleotides are TGTGCTAGTGGTGCGACCAGGGCCCAATCCTACGAGCAGTACTTC. This translates into CASGATRAQSYEQYF.

In its sample, this clonotype was seen many times. In DNA form, the CDR3 reads TGTGCCAGCAGAGGACTAACCTCCTACGAGCAGTACTTC. Its protein is CASRGLTSYEQYF. The chain has TRBV28 and TRBJ2-7; D may be TRBD2 (6 bases). V lost 6 bases and J 0 bases, leaving 9 bases between the germline ends. In germline, CDR1 is MDHEN, CDR2 SYDVKM. The CDR3 consists of 13 residues.

This clonotype was seen a handful of times. The gene calls are TRBV19 and TRBJ2-7; 7 bases agree with TRBD1. V lost 11 bases to trimming and J lost 1 base; unmatched junction nucleotides: 11. The germline CDR1 and CDR2 sequences are LNHDA and SQIVND (reference sequence). The CDR3 contains 14 residues. This CDR3 is CASKSRGKSYEQYF. The CDR3 region has the DNA TGTGCCTCTAAATCCAGGGGGAAGTCCTACGAGCAGTACTTC.

This clonotype appeared many times. V gene TRBV2 combines with J gene TRBJ1-6, with D uncertain. Germline V CDR1 and CDR2: SNHLY, FYNNEI. V lost 6 bases and J 0 bases, leaving 12 bases between the germline ends. The CDR3 consists of 16 residues. This CDR3 is CASRASRSSYNSPLHF. CDR3 DNA: TGTGCCAGCAGGGCCTCCAGGAGCTCCTATAATTCACCCCTCCACTTT.

The rearrangement joins TRBV11-1 to TRBJ1-1; D perhaps matches TRBD1 (5 bases). With 5 bases removed from V and 0 bases from J, the gap between germline ends came to 13 bases. Germline V gene lookup returns CDR1 SGHAT and CDR2 FQDESV (reference sequence). The CDR3 length is 15 residues. The CDR3 sequence is CASSRQQMVNTEAFF. The CDR3 nucleotides read TGTGCCAGCAGCCGACAGCAGATGGTGAACACTGAAGCTTTCTTT.

CDR3 region: CATAGGTSGYNEQFF. In DNA form, the CDR3 reads TGTGCCACAGCTGGCGGGACTAGCGGATACAATGAGCAGTTCTTC. The chain links TRBV15 to TRBJ2-1, with 11 bases lining up with TRBD2. The CDR3 is 15 amino acids. Germline CDR1 LNHNV, CDR2 YYDKDF (reference sequence). V shed 9 bases and J 4 bases; nucleotides not matched to a gene: 8.